This T cell receptor (beta chain) was obtained from a study of T-cell memory formation after mild COVID-19. Study-wide background: Clustering of TCRs was largely donor specific. Whole-study results and caveats: There were some responding clones in pre-infection memory, which suggested that cross-reactive memory had joined.

Constant-segment primers and 5'RACE yielded cDNA libraries for TCR alpha and TCR beta, each carrying sample barcodes and UMIs. TCRdb re-analysed the 5' RACE reads in MiXCR, keeping a single row per CDR3 protein. The sample yields about 500,000 distinct CDR3 sequences, around 21% seen once. In the case of this clonotype: Its matching antigen is unknown.

The CDR3 consists of 15 residues. Trimming shortened V by 2 bases and J by 0 bases, and 9 bases separated the two germline ends. Germline V gene lookup returns CDR1 MNHNY and CDR2 SVGAGI (reference sequence). The V and J genes are TRBV6-6 and TRBJ2-3; a possible D gene is TRBD2 (7 bases). The clonotype originates from an adult woman who had mild COVID-19 (a few samples of this study predate the infection). Cell type and time point are not known. What was sequenced was PBMCs or a T cell subset sorted from them (not recorded which). The CDR3 bases are TGTGCCAGCAGTTACCGGGGGGCAAGCACAGATACGCAGTATTTT. Translating it yields CASSYRGASTDTQYF.